These 19 T cell receptor beta chains share one sample of origin, sequenced in a study of beta chain features in type 1 diabetes. General study findings and limits: Among all four CD4+ subsets, Type 1 diabetes patients had TCRB CDR3s that were moderately but significantly shorter.

Their cognate antigens are unknown. cDNA synthesis used the whole RNA isolate, giving expressed TCRB sequences. The data were produced by immunoSEQ multiplex PCR, yet TCRdb's version contains in-frame clones alone and is incomplete. This sample has hundreds of thousands of clones, with 11% to 15% found just once. Sequencing was performed on naive CD4+ T cells from blood. These receptors were obtained from a man aged 18 to 30 with type 1 diabetes.

This clone came up a few times. CDR3 sequence reads: CAWSARVGGELFF. CDR3 nucleotides: TGTGCCTGGAGCGCCCGGGTGGGCGGGGAGCTGTTTTTT. The chain has TRBV30 and TRBJ2-2; no firm D call. CDR3 size: 13 residues. In germline, CDR1 is GTSNPN, CDR2 SVGIG (reference sequence). Trimming took off 3 bases at V and 7 bases at J, with 12 bases between the two ends.

The rearrangement uses TRBV28 and TRBJ1-5; 9 bases map to TRBD1. Germline CDR1 and CDR2: MDHEN and SYDVKM. The CDR3 totals 16 residues. J lost 3 bases, V lost 5 bases, and 8 bases had no gene match. CDR3 in DNA: TGTGCCAGCAGTACTCCGGGACAGGGATACAATCAGCCCCAGCATTTT. This gives the protein CASSTPGQGYNQPQHF.

This clone was observed a few times. The chain joins TRBV7-8 to TRBJ1-6; TRBD1 matches 7 bases. Per the germline V gene, CDR1 is SGHVS and CDR2 is FQNEAQ. The CDR3 totals 14 residues. The V and J ends lost 3 bases and 6 bases, in that order; junction bases with no gene match: 2. Here the CDR3 DNA reads TGTGCCAGCAGCTTTAGACAGGGTAATTCACCCCTCCACTTT. Translating gives CASSFRQGNSPLHF.

The rearrangement uses TRBV30 and TRBJ2-7; 9 bases are shared with TRBD2. Germline assignment: CDR1 GTSNPN and CDR2 SVGIG (reference sequence). With V trimmed by 7 bases and J by 1 base, 8 bases remained unmatched. The CDR3 totals 14 residues. CDR3 region: CALLLTSGSYEQYF. CDR3 sequence (DNA): TGTGCCTTGTTACTGACTAGCGGATCCTACGAGCAGTACTTC.

The chain links TRBV19 to TRBJ2-7, with 10 bases identical to TRBD1. V shed 9 bases, J shed 3 bases, and the junction held 8 bases outside the gene matches. Germline CDR1 LNHDA, CDR2 SQIVND (reference sequence). The CDR3 spans 14 residues. CDR3 DNA sequence: TGTGCCAGCACCCGGGGACAGGGGCTCTACGAGCAGTACTTC. It is translated as CASTRGQGLYEQYF.

The rearrangement links TRBV4-3 to TRBJ2-5; 14 bases match TRBD2. Germline trimming cut 4 bases from V and 2 bases from J; bases unmatched to any gene: 3. There are 16 residues in the CDR3. Germline values: CDR1 LGHNA, CDR2 YSLEER. The CDR3 sequence: CASSPGLAGGQETQYF. In DNA, the CDR3 is TGCGCCAGCAGCCCCGGACTAGCGGGGGGACAAGAGACCCAGTACTTC.

This chain uses TRBV10-3 with TRBJ1-1; no reliable D call. This CDR3 spans 14 amino acids. Trimming cost V 0 bases and J 4 bases, with 9 bases left between them. Germline V gives CDR1 ENHRY, CDR2 SYGVKD. The CDR3, as DNA: TGTGCCATCAGTGAGTCGAGCCAGTCCACTGAAGCTTTCTTT. This codes for CAISESSQSTEAFF.

This clone was detected only a few times. The gene calls are TRBV27 and TRBJ1-4; D ambiguous. With 3 bases removed from V and 5 bases from J, the gap between germline ends came to 4 bases. The CDR3 length is 12 residues. From germline, CDR1 is MNHEY and CDR2 SMNVEV (reference sequence). CDR3: CASSFPNEKLFF. CDR3 coding DNA: TGTGCCAGCAGTTTCCCCAATGAAAAACTGTTTTTT.

The V call is TRBV29-1, the J call TRBJ2-6; unclear D gene. Germline CDR1 SQVTM, CDR2 ANQGSEA. The CDR3 spans 14 residues. V shed 5 bases and J shed 0 bases, with 8 bases lying between them. CDR3 in amino acids: CSVRVASGANVLTF. The CDR3 DNA sequence: TGCAGCGTTCGGGTTGCCTCTGGGGCCAACGTCCTGACTTTC. The entire variable domain, with the rest obtained from reference TRBV29-1 and TRBJ2-6, is as follows: SAVISQKPSRDICQRGTSLTIQCQVDSQVTMMFWYRQQPGQSLTLIATANQGSEATYESGFVIDKFPISRPNLTFSTLTVSNMSPEDSSIYLCSVRVASGANVLTFGAGSRLTVL.

The gene calls are TRBV5-1 and TRBJ2-7, with D uncertain. With 0 bases removed from V and 1 base from J, the gap between germline ends came to 5 bases. Per the germline V gene, CDR1 is SGHRS and CDR2 is YFSETQ. The CDR3 extends over 13 amino acids. The CDR3 DNA is TGCGCCAGCAGCTTGGACAGATCCTACGAGCAGTACTTC. Its protein is CASSLDRSYEQYF. The variable domain in full, with the rest retrieved from reference TRBV5-1 and TRBJ2-7, is KAGVTQTPRYLIKTRGQQVTLSCSPISGHRSVSWYQQTPGQGLQFLFEYFSETQRNKGNFPGRFSGRQFSNSRSEMNVSTLELGDSALYLCASSLDRSYEQYFGPGTRLTVT.

This clone appeared a few times. The CDR3 DNA follows: TGTGCCAGCAGTTCGGAATTAAACAGGCCGGGAAAACTGTTTTTT. Amino acid sequence: CASSSELNRPGKLFF. The rearrangement uses TRBV28 and TRBJ1-4; weak D call: TRBD1 (5 bases). In germline, CDR1 is MDHEN, CDR2 SYDVKM. The CDR3 length is 15 residues. Trimming cost V 4 bases and J 10 bases, with 19 bases left between them. Full variable domain (rest looked up from reference TRBV28 and TRBJ1-4): DVKVTQSSRYLVKRTGEKVFLECVQDMDHENMFWYRQDPGLGLRLIYFSYDVKMKEKGDIPEGYSVSREKKERFSLILESASTNQTSMYLCASSSELNRPGKLFFGSGTQLSVL.

This clone was observed a handful of times. This chain joins TRBV7-2 and TRBJ1-5, with unresolved D. The CDR3 is made up of 16 amino acids. Germline V lookup: CDR1 SGHTA, CDR2 FQGNSA. V was cut by 1 base and J by 4 bases, with 14 bases left in between. The CDR3 nucleotides are TGTGCCAGCAGCTTAGGCCCAGGCATGGGGAATCAGCCCCAGCATTTT. It translates to CASSLGPGMGNQPQHF.

The V gene is TRBV30, the J gene TRBJ2-3; TRBD2 aligns across 7 bases. The V segment lost 0 bases and the J segment 1 base; nucleotides outside the gene matches: 7. CDR3 size: 16 residues. From germline, CDR1 is GTSNPN and CDR2 SVGIG (reference sequence). The CDR3 DNA sequence: TGTGCCTGGAGTGTTGCTAGCGGTACCCGCACAGATACGCAGTATTTT. It yields the protein CAWSVASGTRTDTQYF.

This chain connects TRBV7-3 to TRBJ2-6; no clear D gene. The CDR3 sequence is 17 residues long. Germline V gene lookup returns CDR1 SGHTA and CDR2 FQGTGA. V lost 1 base to trimming and J lost 0 bases, with 10 bases between them. Here the CDR3 reads CASSLSSGPSGANVLTF. DNA of the CDR3: TGTGCCAGCAGCTTAAGCTCCGGTCCCTCTGGGGCCAACGTCCTGACTTTC.

The chain employs TRBV10-2 and TRBJ1-2, with 8 bases fitting TRBD1. Unmatched junction bases numbered 11, after V lost 4 bases and J lost 4 bases. This CDR3 contains 16 residues. Germline values: CDR1 WSHSY, CDR2 SAAADI. The CDR3 reads CASSGGTGPSGYGYTF. The CDR3 coding sequence is TGCGCCAGCAGTGGCGGGACAGGACCGTCTGGCTATGGCTACACCTTC.

This clone was observed a handful of times. The J gene is TRBJ1-2, the V gene TRBV29-1; weak D call: TRBD1 (5 bases). Trimming shortened V by 7 bases and J by 6 bases, and 18 bases separated the two germline ends. The CDR3 has 13 amino acids. The germline CDR1 and CDR2 sequences are SQVTM and ANQGSEA. The CDR3 here is CSAFGRGRDGYTF. DNA for the CDR3: TGCAGCGCTTTCGGACGGGGACGTGATGGCTACACCTTC.

This clone has a single count. The chain combines TRBV5-4 with TRBJ2-1, with D maybe TRBD2 (5 bases). The CDR3 runs to 14 residues. The V and J ends lost 4 bases and 2 bases respectively, with 10 bases between them. The V gene's germline CDR1 is SGHNT and CDR2 YYREEE (reference sequence). The CDR3 DNA reads as TGTGCCAGCAGCGCGAACGGGACCTACAATGAGCAGTTCTTC. Translation gives CASSANGTYNEQFF.

The rearrangement links TRBV6-6 to TRBJ1-4; D is perhaps TRBD1 (6 bases). The CDR3 spans 13 residues. V lost 7 bases and J lost 8, with 14 bases in between. Germline V gene lookup returns CDR1 MNHNY and CDR2 SVGAGI (reference sequence). DNA of the CDR3: TGTGCCAGCACAGGGGCCTTGCGGGAAAAACTGTTTTTT. Amino acids: CASTGALREKLFF.

This clone has just a few counts. This chain joins TRBV28 and TRBJ1-4; D is uncertain. Looked up from germline, CDR1 is MDHEN and CDR2 is SYDVKM. The CDR3 length is 11 residues. The CDR3 reads CASYTNEKLFF. CDR3 nucleotide sequence: TGTGCTAGTTATACTAATGAAAAACTGTTTTTT. The full variable domain, its missing parts supplied by reference TRBV28 and TRBJ1-4, is DVKVTQSSRYLVKRTGEKVFLECVQDMDHENMFWYRQDPGLGLRLIYFSYDVKMKEKGDIPEGYSVSREKKERFSLILESASTNQTSMYLCASYTNEKLFFGSGTQLSVL.